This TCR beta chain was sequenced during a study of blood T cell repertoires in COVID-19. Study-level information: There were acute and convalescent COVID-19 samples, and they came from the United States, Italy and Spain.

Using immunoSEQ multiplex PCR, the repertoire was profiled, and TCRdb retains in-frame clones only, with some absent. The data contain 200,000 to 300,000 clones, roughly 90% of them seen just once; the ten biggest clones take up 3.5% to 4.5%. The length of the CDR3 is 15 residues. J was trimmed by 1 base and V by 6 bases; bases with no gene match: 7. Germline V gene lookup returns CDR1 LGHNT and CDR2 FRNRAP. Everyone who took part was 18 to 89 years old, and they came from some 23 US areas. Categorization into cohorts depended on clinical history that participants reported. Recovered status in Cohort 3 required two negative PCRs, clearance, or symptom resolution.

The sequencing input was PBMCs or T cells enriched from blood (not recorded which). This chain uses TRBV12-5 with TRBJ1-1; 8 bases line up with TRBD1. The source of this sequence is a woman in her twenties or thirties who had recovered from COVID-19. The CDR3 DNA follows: TGTGCTAGTGGCTCCCCGACAGGGGCGAACACTGAAGCTTTCTTT. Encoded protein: CASGSPTGANTEAFF.